This T cell receptor (beta chain) is from a study of blood T cells in healthy people across ages. Study-wide points: Higher diversity and more naive CD4+ cells were features of long-lived donors, compared to aged donors.

With regard to this clonotype: Its antigen is not known. A much larger clone sits a single nucleotide away, making a read error possible.

Then a second PCR, running about 7 to 11 cycles, was carried out with a sample-barcoded 5' primer and a J-beta primer mix. Each cDNA molecule was tagged by a template-switch adaptor with 12 random nucleotides. TCRdb re-called the 5' RACE reads through MiXCR, storing one row per CDR3 protein. The sample holds hundreds of thousands of distinct CDR3 sequences, about 28% seen once. The CDR3 totals 14 residues. Trimming stripped 3 bases from V and 0 bases from J, with 8 bases between. Per the germline V gene, CDR1 is LGHDT and CDR2 is YNNKEL (reference sequence). Sequencing used blood. The chain links TRBV3-1 to TRBJ1-2, with D unclear. The sequence came from an elderly woman in good health. The CDR3 reads CASSHWTTNYGYTF. DNA for the CDR3: TGTGCCAGCAGCCACTGGACCACTAACTATGGCTACACCTTC. Supplemented by reference TRBV3-1 and TRBJ1-2, the full variable domain reads DTAVSQTPKYLVTQMGNDKSIKCEQNLGHDTMYWYKQDSKKFLKIMFSYNNKELIINETVPNRFSPKSPDKAHLNLHINSLELGDSAVYFCASSHWTTNYGYTFGSGTRLTVV.